This TCR beta chain was captured in a study of cytomegalovirus exposure and HLA in healthy donors. Study-level information: Out of 150 million to 200 million T cells, an earlier analysis found roughly 100 million unique TCR beta sequences in total. Broader study findings: Most of the CMV-associated TCR beta chains (in a later analysis) appeared to be HLA-restricted.

The CDR3 covers 13 residues. Germline V CDR1 and CDR2: MDHEN, SYDVKM. V dropped 6 bases and J dropped 6 bases, with 12 bases sitting between them. The primer mix had 60 Vbeta and 13 Jbeta primers. Assay used: immunoSEQ multiplex PCR; TCRdb lists only in-frame clones, some missing. The sample consists of under 200,000 clones, around 80% of them appearing once. A remark on this clone: The antigen is not known.

The sequencing sample was made of PBMCs. This sequence originates from a woman in her forties or fifties in good health and CMV-seronegative. The chain links TRBV28 to TRBJ1-5, with D possibly matching TRBD1 (5 bases). The CDR3 DNA sequence: TGTGCCAGCAGCCTGACAGTAGCTCAGCCCCAGCATTTT. This gives the protein CASSLTVAQPQHF.